This T cell receptor (beta chain) was recorded in a study of CD8+CD57+ T cells in acquired aplastic anemia. Study at large: Healthy donor sequencing depth: some 10 million CD4+, approximately 12 million CD8+ reads.

Genomic DNA was employed as the template in profiling TCR beta VDJ and CDR3. Using its own MiXCR run on the reads, TCRdb lists one record per CDR3 protein. The table shows about 220,000 distinct CDR3 sequences, with almost 35% occurring only once. As to this clonotype: The junction departs from the called germline gene at one end, perhaps through a read error.

The CDR3 extends over 15 amino acids. CDR1 and CDR2 (germline): MNHNS, SASEGT. The genes are TRBV6-1 and TRBJ1-5, with a possible D match to TRBD1 (6 bases). Sequenced material: sorted CD4+, CD8+, or CD8+CD57+ T cells (not recorded which) from PBMCs. The receptor was isolated from a human donor in good health, serving as a control. CDR3 sequence (DNA): TGTGCCAGCACCCGCCGGGCAGGGATAGGACAGCCCCAGCGTTTT. Translated, it gives CASTRRAGIGQPQRF.